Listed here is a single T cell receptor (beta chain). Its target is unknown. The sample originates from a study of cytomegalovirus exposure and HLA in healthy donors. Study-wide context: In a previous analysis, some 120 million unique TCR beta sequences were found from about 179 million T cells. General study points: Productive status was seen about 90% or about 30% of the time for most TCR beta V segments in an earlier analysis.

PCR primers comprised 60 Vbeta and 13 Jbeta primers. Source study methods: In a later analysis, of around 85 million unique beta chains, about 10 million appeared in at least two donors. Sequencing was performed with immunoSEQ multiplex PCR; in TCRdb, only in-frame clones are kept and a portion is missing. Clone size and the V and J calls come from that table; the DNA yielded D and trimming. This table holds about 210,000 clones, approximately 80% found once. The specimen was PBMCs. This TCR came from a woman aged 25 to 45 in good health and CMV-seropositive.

The CDR3 region is CASRRGGLVAKETQYF. Here the CDR3 DNA reads TGTGCCAGCAGGCGCGGGGGGCTTGTGGCTAAAGAGACCCAGTACTTC. The rearrangement uses TRBV5-4 and TRBJ2-5, with 8 bases matching TRBD2. Germline V gives CDR1 SGHNT, CDR2 YYREEE (reference sequence). The CDR3 runs 16 residues. V gave up 5 bases and J gave up 3 bases; unmatched junction bases: 12.